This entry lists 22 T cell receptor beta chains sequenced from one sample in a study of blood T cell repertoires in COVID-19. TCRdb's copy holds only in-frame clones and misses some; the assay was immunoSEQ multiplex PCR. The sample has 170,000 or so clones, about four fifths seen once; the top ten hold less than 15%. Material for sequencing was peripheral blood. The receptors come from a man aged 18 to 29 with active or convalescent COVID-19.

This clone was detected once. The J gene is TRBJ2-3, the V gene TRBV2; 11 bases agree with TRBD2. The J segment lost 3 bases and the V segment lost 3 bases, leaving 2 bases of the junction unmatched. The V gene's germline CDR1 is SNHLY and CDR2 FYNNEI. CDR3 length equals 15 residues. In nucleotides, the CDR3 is TGTGCCAGCAGTGAGGGACTAGCGGAAACAGATACGCAGTATTTT. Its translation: CASSEGLAETDTQYF.

CDR3 bases: TGTGCCAGCAGTTCGACAGTGAACACTGAAGCTTTCTTT. Translation: CASSSTVNTEAFF. The gene calls are TRBV7-9 and TRBJ1-1; a possible D gene is TRBD1 (5 bases). The CDR3 consists of 13 residues. The V gene lost 6 bases and the J gene lost 0 bases, with 8 bases spanning the gap. Germline CDR1 reads SEHNR; CDR2 reads FQNEAQ (reference sequence).

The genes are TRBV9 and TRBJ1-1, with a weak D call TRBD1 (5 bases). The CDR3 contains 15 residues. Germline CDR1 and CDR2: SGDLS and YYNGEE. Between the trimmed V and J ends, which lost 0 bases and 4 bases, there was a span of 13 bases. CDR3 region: CASSVVGGLSTEAFF. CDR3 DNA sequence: TGTGCCAGCAGCGTAGTTGGGGGGTTGAGCACTGAAGCTTTCTTT.

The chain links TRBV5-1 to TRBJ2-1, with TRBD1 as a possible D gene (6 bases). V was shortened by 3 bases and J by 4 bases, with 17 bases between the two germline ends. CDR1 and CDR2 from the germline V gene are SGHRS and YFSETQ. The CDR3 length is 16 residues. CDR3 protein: CASSWGVDRHYNEQFF. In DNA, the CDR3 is TGCGCCAGCAGCTGGGGAGTCGACAGGCATTACAATGAGCAGTTCTTC.

CDR3 in amino acids: CASSNPRGLSMNTEAFF. CDR3 nucleotide sequence: TGTGCCAGTAGTAACCCGAGGGGGTTGAGTATGAACACTGAAGCTTTCTTT. The chain is built from TRBV19 and TRBJ1-1, with D tentatively TRBD1 (6 bases). The germline V gene has CDR1 LNHDA and CDR2 SQIVND (reference sequence). V shed 4 bases and J shed 0 bases, with 18 bases lying between them. There are 17 residues in the CDR3.

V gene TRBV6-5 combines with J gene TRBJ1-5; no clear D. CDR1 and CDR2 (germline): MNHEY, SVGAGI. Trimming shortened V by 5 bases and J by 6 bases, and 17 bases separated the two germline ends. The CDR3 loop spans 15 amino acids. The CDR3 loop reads CASSLSFQEGQPQHF. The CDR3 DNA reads TGTGCCAGCAGTCTCTCGTTCCAGGAGGGTCAGCCCCAGCATTTT.

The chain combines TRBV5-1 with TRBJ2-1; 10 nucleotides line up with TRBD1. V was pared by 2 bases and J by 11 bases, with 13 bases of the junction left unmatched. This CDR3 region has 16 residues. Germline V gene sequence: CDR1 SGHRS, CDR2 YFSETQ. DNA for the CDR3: TGCGCCAGCAGCTTTACGGGGACAGGGGATTCGTTGAAGCAGTTCTTC. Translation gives CASSFTGTGDSLKQFF.

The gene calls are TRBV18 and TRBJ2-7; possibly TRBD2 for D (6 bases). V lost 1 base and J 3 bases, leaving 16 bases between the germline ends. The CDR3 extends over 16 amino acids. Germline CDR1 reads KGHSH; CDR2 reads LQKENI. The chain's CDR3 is CASSPLPGVGDYEQYF. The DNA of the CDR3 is TGTGCCAGCTCACCACTTCCGGGAGTGGGGGACTACGAGCAGTACTTC.

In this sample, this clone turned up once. CDR3 sequence reads: CASRDPRGLFYEQYF. The CDR3 DNA sequence: TGTGCCAGCAGGGACCCCAGGGGGCTGTTCTACGAGCAGTACTTC. The chain links TRBV28 to TRBJ2-7, with 8 bases identical to TRBD1. This CDR3 is built from 15 residues. V gave up 6 bases and J gave up 3 bases; unmatched junction bases: 10. Germline V gene sequence: CDR1 MDHEN, CDR2 SYDVKM. The full variable domain, in which reference TRBV28 and TRBJ2-7 provide the parts outside the CDR3, is DVKVTQSSRYLVKRTGEKVFLECVQDMDHENMFWYRQDPGLGLRLIYFSYDVKMKEKGDIPEGYSVSREKKERFSLILESASTNQTSMYLCASRDPRGLFYEQYFGPGTRLTVT.

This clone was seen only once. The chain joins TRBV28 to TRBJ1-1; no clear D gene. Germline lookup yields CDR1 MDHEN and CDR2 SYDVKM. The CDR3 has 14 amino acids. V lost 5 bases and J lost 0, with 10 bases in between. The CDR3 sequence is CASSPDIMNTEAFF. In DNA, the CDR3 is TGTGCCAGCAGTCCTGACATTATGAACACTGAAGCTTTCTTT. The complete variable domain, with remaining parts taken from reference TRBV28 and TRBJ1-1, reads DVKVTQSSRYLVKRTGEKVFLECVQDMDHENMFWYRQDPGLGLRLIYFSYDVKMKEKGDIPEGYSVSREKKERFSLILESASTNQTSMYLCASSPDIMNTEAFFGQGTRLTVV.

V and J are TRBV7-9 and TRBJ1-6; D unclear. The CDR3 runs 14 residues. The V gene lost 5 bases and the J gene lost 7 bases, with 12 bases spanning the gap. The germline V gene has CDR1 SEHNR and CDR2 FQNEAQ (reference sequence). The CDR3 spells CASSPSGLNSPLHF. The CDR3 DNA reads TGTGCCAGCAGCCCATCAGGACTCAATTCACCCCTCCACTTT.

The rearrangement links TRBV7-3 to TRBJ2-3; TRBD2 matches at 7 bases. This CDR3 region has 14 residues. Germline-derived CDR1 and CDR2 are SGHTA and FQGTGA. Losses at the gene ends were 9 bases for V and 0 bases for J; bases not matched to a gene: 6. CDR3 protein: CASRASGSTDTQYF. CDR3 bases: TGTGCCAGTCGGGCTAGCGGTAGCACAGATACGCAGTATTTT.

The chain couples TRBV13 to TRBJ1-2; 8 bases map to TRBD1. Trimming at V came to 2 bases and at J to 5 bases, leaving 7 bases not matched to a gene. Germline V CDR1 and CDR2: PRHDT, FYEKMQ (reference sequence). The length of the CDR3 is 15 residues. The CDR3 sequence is CASSLSAGQGYGYTF. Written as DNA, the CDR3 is TGTGCCAGCAGCTTATCCGCCGGACAGGGTTATGGCTACACCTTC.

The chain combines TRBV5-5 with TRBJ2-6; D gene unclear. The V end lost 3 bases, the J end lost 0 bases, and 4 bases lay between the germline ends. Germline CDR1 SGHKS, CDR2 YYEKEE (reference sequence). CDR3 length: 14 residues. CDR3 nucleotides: TGTGCCAGCAGCTCATTCTCTGGGGCCAACGTCCTGACTTTC. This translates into CASSSFSGANVLTF.

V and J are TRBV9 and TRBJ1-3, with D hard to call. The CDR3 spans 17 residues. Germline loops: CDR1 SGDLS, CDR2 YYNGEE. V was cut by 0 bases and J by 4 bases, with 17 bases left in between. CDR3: CASSVVGGRWAGNTIYF. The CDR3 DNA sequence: TGTGCCAGCAGCGTAGTAGGAGGACGGTGGGCGGGAAACACCATATATTTT.

CDR3: CASSLVPGLAGGNEQFF. CDR3 in DNA: TGTGCCAGCAGCTTAGTACCGGGACTAGCGGGCGGCAATGAGCAGTTCTTC. The rearrangement joins TRBV11-2 to TRBJ2-1, with 12 bases lining up with TRBD2. Germline trimming cut 1 base from V and 6 bases from J; bases unmatched to any gene: 7. This CDR3 is built from 17 residues. Per germline, CDR1 SGHAT and CDR2 FQNNGV.

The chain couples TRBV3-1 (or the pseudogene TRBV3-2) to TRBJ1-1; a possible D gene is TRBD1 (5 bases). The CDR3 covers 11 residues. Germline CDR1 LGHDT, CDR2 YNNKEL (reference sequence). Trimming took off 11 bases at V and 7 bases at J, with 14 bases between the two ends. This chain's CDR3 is CASRGGSEAFF. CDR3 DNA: TGTGCCTCCCGGGGGGGGAGTGAAGCTTTCTTT.

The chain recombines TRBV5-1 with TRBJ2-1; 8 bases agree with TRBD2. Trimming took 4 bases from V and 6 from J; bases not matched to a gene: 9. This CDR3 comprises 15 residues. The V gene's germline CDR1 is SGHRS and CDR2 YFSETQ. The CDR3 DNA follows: TGCGCCAGCAGCCCCGGGGGGGCCCTTAGCAATGAGCAGTTCTTC. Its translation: CASSPGGALSNEQFF.

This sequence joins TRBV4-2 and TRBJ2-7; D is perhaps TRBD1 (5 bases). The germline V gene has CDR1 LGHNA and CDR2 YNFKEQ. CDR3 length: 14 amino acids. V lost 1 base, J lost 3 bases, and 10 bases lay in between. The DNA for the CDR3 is TGTGCCAGCAGCCAAGTGGGCAGGGTCTACGAGCAGTACTTC. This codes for CASSQVGRVYEQYF.

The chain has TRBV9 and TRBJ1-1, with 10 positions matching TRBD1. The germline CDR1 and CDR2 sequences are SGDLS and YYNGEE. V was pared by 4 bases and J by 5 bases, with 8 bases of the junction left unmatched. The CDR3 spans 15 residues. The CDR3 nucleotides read TGTGCCAGCAGCAAGGGACAGGGGAGGAATACTGAAGCTTTCTTT. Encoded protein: CASSKGQGRNTEAFF.

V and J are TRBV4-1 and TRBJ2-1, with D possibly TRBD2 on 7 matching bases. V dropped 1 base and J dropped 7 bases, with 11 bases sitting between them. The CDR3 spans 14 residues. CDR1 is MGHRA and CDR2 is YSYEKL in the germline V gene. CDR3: CASSQAGGGNEQFF. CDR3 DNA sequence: TGCGCCAGCAGCCAAGCGGGGGGCGGGAATGAGCAGTTCTTC.

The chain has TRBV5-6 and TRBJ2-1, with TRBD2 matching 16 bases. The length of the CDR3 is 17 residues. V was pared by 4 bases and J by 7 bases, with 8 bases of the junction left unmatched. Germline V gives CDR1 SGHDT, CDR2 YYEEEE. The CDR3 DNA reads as TGTGCCAGCAGCGGGACTAGCGGGAGGGCCTTTGGGAATGAGCAGTTCTTC. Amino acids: CASSGTSGRAFGNEQFF.